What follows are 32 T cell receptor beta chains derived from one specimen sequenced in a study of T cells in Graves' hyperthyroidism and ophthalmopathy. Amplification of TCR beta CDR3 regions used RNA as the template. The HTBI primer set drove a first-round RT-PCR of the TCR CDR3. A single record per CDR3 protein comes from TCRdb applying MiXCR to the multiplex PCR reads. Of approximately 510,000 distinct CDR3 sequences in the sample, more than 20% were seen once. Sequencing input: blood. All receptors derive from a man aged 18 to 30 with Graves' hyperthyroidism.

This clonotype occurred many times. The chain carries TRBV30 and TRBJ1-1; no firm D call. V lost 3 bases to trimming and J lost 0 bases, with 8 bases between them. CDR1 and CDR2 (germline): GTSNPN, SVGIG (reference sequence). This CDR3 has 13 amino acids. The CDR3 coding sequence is TGTGCCTGGAGGGAGGGCCTGAACACTGAAGCTTTCTTT. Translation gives CAWREGLNTEAFF.

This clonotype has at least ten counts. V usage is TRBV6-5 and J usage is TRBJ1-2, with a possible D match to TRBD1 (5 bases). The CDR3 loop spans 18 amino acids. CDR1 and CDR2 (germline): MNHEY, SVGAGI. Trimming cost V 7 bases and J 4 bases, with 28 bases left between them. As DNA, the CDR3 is TGTGCCAGCACTCAATCGGGGGGACGGGGTGTCGGTGTCTATGGCTACACCTTC. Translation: CASTQSGGRGVGVYGYTF.

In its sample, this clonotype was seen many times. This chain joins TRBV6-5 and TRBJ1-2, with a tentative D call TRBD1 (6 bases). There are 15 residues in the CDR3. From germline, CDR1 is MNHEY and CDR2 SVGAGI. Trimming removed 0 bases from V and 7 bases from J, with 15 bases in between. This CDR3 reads CASSYSYRQELGYTF. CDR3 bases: TGTGCCAGCAGTTACTCCTATCGACAGGAGCTTGGCTACACCTTC.

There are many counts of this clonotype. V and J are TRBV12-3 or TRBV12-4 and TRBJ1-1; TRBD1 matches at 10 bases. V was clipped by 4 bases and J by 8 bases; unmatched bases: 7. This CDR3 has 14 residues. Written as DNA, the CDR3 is TGTGCCAGCAGTTCCCTGACAGGGGGCACGGAAGCTTTCTTT. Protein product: CASSSLTGGTEAFF.

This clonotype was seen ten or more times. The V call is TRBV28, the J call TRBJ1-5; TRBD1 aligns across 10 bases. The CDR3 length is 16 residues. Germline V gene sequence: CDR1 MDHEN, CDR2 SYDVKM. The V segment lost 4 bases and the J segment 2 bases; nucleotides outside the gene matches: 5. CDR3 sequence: CASSYRTGGRNQPQHF. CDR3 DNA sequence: TGTGCCAGCAGTTACAGGACAGGGGGGCGCAATCAGCCCCAGCATTTT.

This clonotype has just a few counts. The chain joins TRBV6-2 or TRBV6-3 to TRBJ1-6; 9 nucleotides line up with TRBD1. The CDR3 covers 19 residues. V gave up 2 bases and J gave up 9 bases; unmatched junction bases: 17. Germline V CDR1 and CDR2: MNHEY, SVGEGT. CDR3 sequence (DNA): TGTGCCAGCAGTTACAGTTATCGCTCGGGACAGGGTTTTTCTTCACCCCTCCACTTT. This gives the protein CASSYSYRSGQGFSSPLHF.

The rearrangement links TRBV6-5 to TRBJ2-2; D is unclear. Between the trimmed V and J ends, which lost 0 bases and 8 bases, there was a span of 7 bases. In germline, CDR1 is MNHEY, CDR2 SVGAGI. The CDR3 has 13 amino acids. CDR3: CASSYSDGGELFF. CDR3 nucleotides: TGTGCCAGCAGTTACTCAGACGGGGGGGAGCTGTTTTTT.

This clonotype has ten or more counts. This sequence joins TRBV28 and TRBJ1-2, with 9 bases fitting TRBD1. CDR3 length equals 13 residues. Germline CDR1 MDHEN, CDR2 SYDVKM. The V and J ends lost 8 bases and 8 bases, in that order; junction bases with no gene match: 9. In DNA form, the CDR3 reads TGTGCCAGCCATTGGACAGGGGAGAACGGCTACACCTTC. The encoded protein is CASHWTGENGYTF.

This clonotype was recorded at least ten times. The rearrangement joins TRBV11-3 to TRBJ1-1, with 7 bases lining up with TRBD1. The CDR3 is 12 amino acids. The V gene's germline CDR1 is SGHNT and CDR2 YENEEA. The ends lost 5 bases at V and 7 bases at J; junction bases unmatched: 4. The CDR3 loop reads CASSQGTVEAFF. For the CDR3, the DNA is TGTGCCAGCAGCCAAGGGACAGTTGAAGCTTTCTTT.

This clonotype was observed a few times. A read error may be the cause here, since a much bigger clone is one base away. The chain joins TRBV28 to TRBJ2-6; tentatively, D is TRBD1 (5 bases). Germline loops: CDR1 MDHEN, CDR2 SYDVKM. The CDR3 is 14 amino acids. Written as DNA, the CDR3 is TGTGCCAGCAGTTCGTTGGCTGGGGCCAGCGTCCTGACTTTC. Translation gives CASSSLAGASVLTF.

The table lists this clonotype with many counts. The CDR3 DNA follows: TGCAGCGTTGAATGGGGTCAAGAGACCCAGTACTTC. The encoded protein is CSVEWGQETQYF. This chain joins TRBV29-1 and TRBJ2-5; D gene unclear. The CDR3 loop spans 12 amino acids. Between the trimmed V and J ends, which lost 2 bases and 2 bases, there was a span of 6 bases. The germline gives CDR1 SQVTM, CDR2 ANQGSEA. Together with reference TRBV29-1 and TRBJ2-5, the CDR3 gives the full variable domain: SAVISQKPSRDICQRGTSLTIQCQVDSQVTMMFWYRQQPGQSLTLIATANQGSEATYESGFVIDKFPISRPNLTFSTLTVSNMSPEDSSIYLCSVEWGQETQYFGPGTRLLVL.

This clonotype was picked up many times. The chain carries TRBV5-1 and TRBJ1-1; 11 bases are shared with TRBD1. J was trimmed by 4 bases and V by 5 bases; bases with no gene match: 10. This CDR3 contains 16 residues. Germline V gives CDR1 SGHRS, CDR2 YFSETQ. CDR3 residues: CASSSGTGGSGTEAFF. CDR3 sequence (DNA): TGCGCCAGCAGTTCCGGGACAGGGGGTTCAGGCACTGAAGCTTTCTTT.

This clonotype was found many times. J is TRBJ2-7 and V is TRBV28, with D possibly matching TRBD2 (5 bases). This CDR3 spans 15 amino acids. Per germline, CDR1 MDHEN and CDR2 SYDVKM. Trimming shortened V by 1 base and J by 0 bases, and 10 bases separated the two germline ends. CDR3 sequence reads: CASSLYSGLSYEQYF. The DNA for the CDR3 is TGTGCCAGCAGTTTATATTCCGGACTCTCCTACGAGCAGTACTTC.

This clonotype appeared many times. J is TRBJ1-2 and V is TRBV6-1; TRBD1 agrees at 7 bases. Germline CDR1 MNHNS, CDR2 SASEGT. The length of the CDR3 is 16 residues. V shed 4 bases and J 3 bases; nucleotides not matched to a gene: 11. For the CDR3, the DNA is TGTGCCAGCAGTGGGTTAGTAGGGGGCGCGGACTATGGCTACACCTTC. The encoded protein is CASSGLVGGADYGYTF.

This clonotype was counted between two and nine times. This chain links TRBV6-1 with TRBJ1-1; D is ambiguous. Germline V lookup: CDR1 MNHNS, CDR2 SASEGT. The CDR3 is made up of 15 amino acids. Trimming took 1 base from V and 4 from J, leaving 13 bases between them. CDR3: CASSEDTGSGTEAFF. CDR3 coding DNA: TGTGCCAGCAGTGAAGATACGGGGAGCGGCACTGAAGCTTTCTTT.

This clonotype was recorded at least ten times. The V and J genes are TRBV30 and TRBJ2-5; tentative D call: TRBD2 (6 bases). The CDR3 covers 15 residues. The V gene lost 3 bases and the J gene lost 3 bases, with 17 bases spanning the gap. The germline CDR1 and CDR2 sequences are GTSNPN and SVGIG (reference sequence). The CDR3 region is CAWRAAGTGKETQYF. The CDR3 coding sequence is TGTGCCTGGAGGGCAGCGGGCACGGGAAAAGAGACCCAGTACTTC.

DNA for the CDR3: TGTGCCAGCATCCCTGGGGGGACAAGGAAATATCTCTCCTACGAGCAGTACTTC. Its translation is CASIPGGTRKYLSYEQYF. The rearrangement links TRBV12-3 or TRBV12-4 to TRBJ2-7; D tentatively fits TRBD1 or TRBD2 (6 bases each). The ends were cut back, 7 bases at V and 0 bases at J, with 25 bases in the middle. There are 18 residues in the CDR3.

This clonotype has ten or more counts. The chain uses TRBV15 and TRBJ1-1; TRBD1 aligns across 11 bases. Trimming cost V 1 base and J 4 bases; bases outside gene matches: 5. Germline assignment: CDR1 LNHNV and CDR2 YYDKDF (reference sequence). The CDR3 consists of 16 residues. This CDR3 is CATSRVSGTGGTEAFF. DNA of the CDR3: TGTGCCACCAGCAGAGTTTCCGGGACAGGGGGCACTGAAGCTTTCTTT.

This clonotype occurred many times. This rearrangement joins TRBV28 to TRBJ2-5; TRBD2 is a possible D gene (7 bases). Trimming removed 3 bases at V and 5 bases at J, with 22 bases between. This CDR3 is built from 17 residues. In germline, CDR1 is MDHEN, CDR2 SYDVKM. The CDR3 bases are TGTGCCAGCAGTTTGTTAAGAGTTTCGGGGGGCGAGGAGACCCAGTACTTC. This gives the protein CASSLLRVSGGEETQYF. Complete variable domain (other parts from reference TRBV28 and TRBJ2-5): DVKVTQSSRYLVKRTGEKVFLECVQDMDHENMFWYRQDPGLGLRLIYFSYDVKMKEKGDIPEGYSVSREKKERFSLILESASTNQTSMYLCASSLLRVSGGEETQYFGPGTRLLVL.

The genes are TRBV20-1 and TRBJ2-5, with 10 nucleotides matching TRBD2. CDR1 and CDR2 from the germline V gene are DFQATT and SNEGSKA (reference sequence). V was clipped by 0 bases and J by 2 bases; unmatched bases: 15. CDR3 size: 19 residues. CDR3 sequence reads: CSARDRVRAGGPVQETQYF. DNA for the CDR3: TGCAGTGCTAGAGATCGAGTCCGAGCGGGGGGGCCTGTTCAAGAGACCCAGTACTTC.

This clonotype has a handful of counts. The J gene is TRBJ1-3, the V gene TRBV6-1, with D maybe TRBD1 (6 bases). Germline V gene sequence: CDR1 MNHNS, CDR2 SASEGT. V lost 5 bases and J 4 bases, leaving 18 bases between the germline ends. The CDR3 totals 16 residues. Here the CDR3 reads CASSLTGGGKGNTIYF. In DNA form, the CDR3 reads TGTGCCAGCAGTCTTACGGGAGGGGGGAAGGGAAACACCATATATTTT.

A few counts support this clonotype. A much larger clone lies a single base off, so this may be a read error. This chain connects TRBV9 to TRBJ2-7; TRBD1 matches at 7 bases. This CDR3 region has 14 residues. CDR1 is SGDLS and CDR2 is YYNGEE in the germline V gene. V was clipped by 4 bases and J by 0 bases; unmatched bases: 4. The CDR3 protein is CASSPGDSSYEQYV. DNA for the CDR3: TGTGCCAGCAGCCCAGGGGACAGCTCCTACGAGCAGTACGTC.

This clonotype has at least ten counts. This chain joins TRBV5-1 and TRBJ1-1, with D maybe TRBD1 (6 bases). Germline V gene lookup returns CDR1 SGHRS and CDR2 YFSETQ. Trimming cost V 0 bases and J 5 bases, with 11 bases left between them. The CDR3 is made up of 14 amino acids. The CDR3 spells CASSLVSRGTEAFF. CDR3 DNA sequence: TGCGCCAGCAGCTTGGTTTCGAGGGGGACTGAAGCTTTCTTT. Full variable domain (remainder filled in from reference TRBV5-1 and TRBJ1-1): KAGVTQTPRYLIKTRGQQVTLSCSPISGHRSVSWYQQTPGQGLQFLFEYFSETQRNKGNFPGRFSGRQFSNSRSEMNVSTLELGDSALYLCASSLVSRGTEAFFGQGTRLTVV.

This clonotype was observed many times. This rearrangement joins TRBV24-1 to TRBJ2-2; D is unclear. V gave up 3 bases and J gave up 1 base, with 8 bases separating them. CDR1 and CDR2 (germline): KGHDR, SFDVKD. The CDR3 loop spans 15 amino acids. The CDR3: CATSDRQQNTGELFF. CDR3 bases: TGTGCCACCAGTGATCGGCAGCAGAACACCGGGGAGCTGTTTTTT.

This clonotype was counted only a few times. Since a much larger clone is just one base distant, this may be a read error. The CDR3 coding sequence is TGTGCCAGCAGCCCCAGACTAGCGGTGGACCAAGAGACCCAGTACTTC. This encodes CASSPRLAVDQETQYF. The chain combines TRBV7-8 with TRBJ2-5; 9 bases align to TRBD2. Per the germline V gene, CDR1 is SGHVS and CDR2 is FQNEAQ. The CDR3 contains 16 residues. V shed 5 bases and J 0 bases; nucleotides not matched to a gene: 7.

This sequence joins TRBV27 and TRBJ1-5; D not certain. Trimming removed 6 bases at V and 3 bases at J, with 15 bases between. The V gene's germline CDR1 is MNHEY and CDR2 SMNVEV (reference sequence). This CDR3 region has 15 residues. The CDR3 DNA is TGTGCCAGCAGAGGTCGGTTAAAGGACAATCAGCCCCAGCATTTT. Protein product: CASRGRLKDNQPQHF.

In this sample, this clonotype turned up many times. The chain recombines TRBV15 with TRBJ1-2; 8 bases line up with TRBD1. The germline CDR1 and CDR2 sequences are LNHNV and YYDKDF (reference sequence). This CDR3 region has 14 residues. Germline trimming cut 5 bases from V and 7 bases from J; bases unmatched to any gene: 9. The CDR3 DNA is TGTGCCACCAGCCGGAGGACAGGGTTGGCTGGCTACACCTTC. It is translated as CATSRRTGLAGYTF.

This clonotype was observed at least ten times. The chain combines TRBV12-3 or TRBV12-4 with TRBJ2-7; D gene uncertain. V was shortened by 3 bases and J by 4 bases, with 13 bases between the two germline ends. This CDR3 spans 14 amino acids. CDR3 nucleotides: TGTGCCAGCAGTTTCGCACAGACTCCTTACGAGCAGTACTTC. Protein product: CASSFAQTPYEQYF.

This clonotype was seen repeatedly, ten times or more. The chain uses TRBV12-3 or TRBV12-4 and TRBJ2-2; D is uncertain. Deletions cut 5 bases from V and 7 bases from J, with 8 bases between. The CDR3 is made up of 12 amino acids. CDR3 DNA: TGTGCCAGCAGTCTAGGGTACGGGGAGCTGTTTTTT. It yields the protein CASSLGYGELFF.

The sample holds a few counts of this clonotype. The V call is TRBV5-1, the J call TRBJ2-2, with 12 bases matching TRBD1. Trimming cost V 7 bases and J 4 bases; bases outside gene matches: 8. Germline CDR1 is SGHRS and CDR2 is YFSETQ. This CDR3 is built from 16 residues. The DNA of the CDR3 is TGCGCCAGCCTCCCTGGGACAGGGGGCTTCACCGGGGAGCTGTTTTTT. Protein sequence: CASLPGTGGFTGELFF.

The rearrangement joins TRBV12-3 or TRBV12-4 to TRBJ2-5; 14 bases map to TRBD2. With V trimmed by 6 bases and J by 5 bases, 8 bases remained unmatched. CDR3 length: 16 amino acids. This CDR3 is CASRGLAGGPGETQYF. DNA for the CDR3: TGTGCCAGCAGAGGACTAGCGGGGGGCCCGGGGGAGACCCAGTACTTC.

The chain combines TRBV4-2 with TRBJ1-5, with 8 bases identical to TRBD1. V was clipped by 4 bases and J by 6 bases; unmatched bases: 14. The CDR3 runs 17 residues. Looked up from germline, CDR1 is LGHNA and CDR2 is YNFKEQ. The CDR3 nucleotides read TGTGCCAGCAGCCCTGCGAGTCAGGGGGCAAGGGGTCAGCCCCAGCATTTT. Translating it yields CASSPASQGARGQPQHF.